Listed here are 13 T cell receptor beta chains from one sample, sequenced in a study of OX40 agonist ivuxolimab in advanced cancers. Profiled with immunoSEQ multiplex PCR; TCRdb holds only in-frame clones, not every one. Seen here are more than 60,000 clones, 77% observed once, and the top ten hold 1.6%. The specimen comprised CD4+ or CD8+ T cells sorted from blood, sampled in a trial of the OX40 agonist ivuxolimab. All receptors come from an adult with an advanced solid tumor such as melanoma, head and neck, liver or kidney cancer.

This chain uses TRBV18 with TRBJ1-4; D call uncertain. The CDR3 is 14 amino acids. The V and J ends lost 6 bases and 3 bases respectively, with 11 bases between them. Germline V CDR1 and CDR2: KGHSH, LQKENI. The CDR3 DNA is TGTGCCAGCTCCCGCGACGCCGCTAATGAAAAACTGTTTTTT. Protein: CASSRDAANEKLFF.

CDR3 in amino acids: CASSYPIKQASYEQYF. For the CDR3, the DNA is TGTGCCAGCAGTTACCCCATAAAACAGGCCTCCTACGAGCAGTACTTC. The rearrangement links TRBV28 to TRBJ2-7, with D possibly being TRBD1 (5 bases). This CDR3 is 16 amino acids long. Germline CDR1 reads MDHEN; CDR2 reads SYDVKM. Trimming removed 4 bases from V and 0 bases from J, with 16 bases in between.

The gene calls are TRBV6-1 and TRBJ1-5; D unresolved. Per germline, CDR1 MNHNS and CDR2 SASEGT. V lost 2 bases to trimming and J lost 1 base, with 6 bases between them. The CDR3 has 14 amino acids. The CDR3 protein is CASSEIRSNQPQHF. DNA for the CDR3: TGTGCCAGCAGTGAAATCAGGAGCAATCAGCCCCAGCATTTT.

This clone was recorded a few times. The rearrangement joins TRBV5-4 to TRBJ2-4; the match to TRBD2 covers 7 bases. Germline V gene lookup returns CDR1 SGHNT and CDR2 YYREEE (reference sequence). Germline trimming cut 1 base from V and 0 bases from J; bases unmatched to any gene: 1. The CDR3 length is 15 residues. The CDR3 DNA reads TGTGCCAGCAGCTTGAGCGGGGAAGCCAAAAACATTCAGTACTTC. This codes for CASSLSGEAKNIQYF.

V is TRBV19 and J is TRBJ1-1, with 11 positions matching TRBD1. With 6 bases clipped from V and 5 bases from J, the junction kept 8 bases outside the gene matches. The CDR3 covers 15 residues. The V gene's germline CDR1 is LNHDA and CDR2 SQIVND (reference sequence). CDR3 amino acids: CASRQDRGRGTEAFF. CDR3 DNA sequence: TGTGCCAGTAGACAGGACAGGGGGCGCGGAACTGAAGCTTTCTTT.

This clone was counted only a few times. This chain uses TRBV7-8 with TRBJ2-7, with 7 nucleotides matching TRBD1. This CDR3 spans 15 amino acids. The V and J ends lost 5 bases and 1 base, in that order; junction bases with no gene match: 8. The germline V gene encodes CDR1 SGHVS and CDR2 FQNEAQ. The CDR3 spells CASSKGQARSYEQYF. CDR3 bases: TGTGCCAGCAGCAAAGGACAGGCCCGTTCCTACGAGCAGTACTTC.

The table lists this clone with a few counts. The rearrangement links TRBV5-1 to TRBJ2-3; D unresolved. V lost 1 base and J lost 0, with 9 bases in between. Germline V lookup: CDR1 SGHRS, CDR2 YFSETQ. The CDR3 spans 15 residues. CDR3 bases: TGCGCCAGCAGCTTGTTTGCGATTAGCACAGATACGCAGTATTTT. Protein: CASSLFAISTDTQYF.

This sequence joins TRBV10-3 and TRBJ2-7, with D maybe TRBD1 (6 bases). The CDR3 runs 15 residues. CDR1 is ENHRY, CDR2 SYGVKD, per germline. V lost 2 bases and J 4 bases, leaving 15 bases between the germline ends. The CDR3 region has the DNA TGTGCCATCAGTGAGGCTTCCGGGACATCTTACGAGCAGTACTTC. Encoded protein: CAISEASGTSYEQYF.

The chain has TRBV6-1 and TRBJ2-5; TRBD2 matches 14 bases. The CDR3 is 15 amino acids. J gave up 4 bases and V 9 bases, and 7 bases lay outside the gene matches. In germline, CDR1 is MNHNS, CDR2 SASEGT. CDR3: CASTGTSGSLETQYF. The DNA of the CDR3 is TGTGCCAGTACTGGGACTAGCGGGAGCTTAGAGACCCAGTACTTC.

A few counts support this clone. The rearrangement uses TRBV7-9 and TRBJ2-7, with D perhaps matching TRBD1 (5 bases). Germline V gene data show CDR1 as SEHNR and CDR2 as FQNEAQ (reference sequence). With 3 bases removed from V and 3 bases from J, the gap between germline ends came to 18 bases. This CDR3 has 16 residues. CDR3 DNA: TGTGCCAGCAGCTTTTCCCCGCCCTTAAGGGGCTACGAGCAGTACTTC. This sequence encodes CASSFSPPLRGYEQYF.

This clone showed up just once. The J gene is TRBJ2-7, the V gene TRBV28; D gene unclear. V was pared by 2 bases and J by 0 bases, with 2 bases between. This CDR3 region has 12 residues. Germline V CDR1 and CDR2: MDHEN, SYDVKM. CDR3: CASSLDSYEQYF. CDR3 DNA sequence: TGTGCCAGCAGTTTAGACTCCTACGAGCAGTACTTC.

This chain links TRBV6-7 with TRBJ1-3; D gene uncertain. TRBV6-7 is marked as an open reading frame, function uncertain. This CDR3 region has 16 residues. Trimming took 7 bases from V and 8 from J, leaving 24 bases between them. This CDR3 is CASTLHPDVVGDTIYF. CDR3 DNA sequence: TGTGCCAGCACCTTACACCCCGATGTTGTCGGGGACACCATATATTTT.

J is TRBJ1-1 and V is TRBV21-1. TRBV21-1 is marked as a pseudogene. CDR3 size: 16 residues. The CDR3 nucleotides are TGTGCCAGCAGCACCCGGGTCAGAGGGGTTAACACTGAAGCTTTCTTT. Its translation: CASSTRVRGVNTEAFF.